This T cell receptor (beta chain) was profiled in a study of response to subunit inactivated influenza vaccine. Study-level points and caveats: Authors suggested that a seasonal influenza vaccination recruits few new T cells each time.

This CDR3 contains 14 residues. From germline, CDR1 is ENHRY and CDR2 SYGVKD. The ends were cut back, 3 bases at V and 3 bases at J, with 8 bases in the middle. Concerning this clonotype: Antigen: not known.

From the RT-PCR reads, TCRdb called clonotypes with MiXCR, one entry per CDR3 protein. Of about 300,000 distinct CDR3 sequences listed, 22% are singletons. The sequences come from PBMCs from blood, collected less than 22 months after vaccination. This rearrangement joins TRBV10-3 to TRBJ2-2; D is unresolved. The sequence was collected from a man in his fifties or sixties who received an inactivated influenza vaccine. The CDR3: CAISEGYYTGELFF. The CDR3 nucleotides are TGTGCCATCAGTGAAGGGTATTACACCGGGGAGCTGTTTTTT.